This T cell receptor beta chain was documented in a study of blood T cell repertoires in COVID-19. Background on the study: From the United States, Italy and Spain came samples of acute and convalescent COVID-19. The analysed material was cDNA or gDNA that came from T cells, B-cell-depleted T cells, or PBMCs.

CDR3 size: 11 residues. Germline CDR1 LNHDA, CDR2 SQIVND (reference sequence). The V gene lost 8 bases and the J gene lost 6 bases, with 7 bases spanning the gap. Original analysis: Using reference gene primer amplification, nucleated cell counts were estimated. Measured with immunoSEQ multiplex PCR; TCRdb has only the in-frame clones, and not every one. The V and J calls and clone size were taken over from that table, and D and trimming were inferred from the DNA. The sample contains around 260,000 clones, less than 90% of which appear only once. The TCR originated in a man in his 60s who had recovered from COVID-19. The chain employs TRBV19 and TRBJ2-2; D ambiguous. The specimen was peripheral blood. CDR3 protein: CASRVSGELFF. In DNA, the CDR3 is TGTGCCAGTCGAGTGTCCGGGGAGCTGTTTTTT. Full variable domain (rest looked up from reference TRBV19 and TRBJ2-2): DGGITQSPKYLFRKEGQNVTLSCEQNLNHDAMYWYRQDPGQGLRLIYYSQIVNDFQKGDIAEGYSVSREKKESFPLTVTSAQKNPTAFYLCASRVSGELFFGEGSRLTVL.